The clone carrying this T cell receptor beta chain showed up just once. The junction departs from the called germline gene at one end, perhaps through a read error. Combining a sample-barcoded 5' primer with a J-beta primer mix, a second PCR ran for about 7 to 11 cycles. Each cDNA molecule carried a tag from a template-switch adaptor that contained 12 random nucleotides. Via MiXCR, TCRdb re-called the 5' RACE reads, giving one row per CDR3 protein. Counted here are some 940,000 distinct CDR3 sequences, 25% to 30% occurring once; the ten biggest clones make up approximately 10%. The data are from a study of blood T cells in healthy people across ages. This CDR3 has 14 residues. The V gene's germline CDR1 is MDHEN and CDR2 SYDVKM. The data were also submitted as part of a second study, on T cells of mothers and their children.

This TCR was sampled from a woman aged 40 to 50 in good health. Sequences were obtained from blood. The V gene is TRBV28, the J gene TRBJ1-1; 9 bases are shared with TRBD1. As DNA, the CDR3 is TGCGCCAGCAGGGGACAGGGAGGTCGGACTGAAGCTTTCTTT. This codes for CASRGQGGRTEAFF.